One sample yielded the 28 T cell receptor beta chains listed below, sequenced in a study of T cells in Graves' hyperthyroidism and ophthalmopathy (dated by TCRdb to the late 2010s). Library construction relied on multiplex PCR. Instrument used: Illumina HiSeq 2000. The TCR beta CDR3 regions were amplified from the RNA transcripts. The TCR CDR3 was subjected to a first round of RT-PCR using the HTBI primer set and the Qiagen OneStep RT-PCR kit. The public reads were reanalyzed by TCRdb: fastp trimming at Q25, MiXCR alignment, in-frame beta chains only. Each record represents a unique CDR3 protein, reported with the most common genes and DNA among its rows. This sample comprises hundreds of thousands of distinct CDR3 sequences, roughly a quarter of them detected only once. The top ten clonotypes cover approximately 10% of the sample. Sequenced sample: blood. These receptors were obtained from a woman aged 30 to 39 with Graves' ophthalmopathy.

The chain has TRBV3-1 and TRBJ2-2, with D perhaps TRBD2 (6 bases). The CDR3 spans 16 residues. Trimming left V 4 bases short and J 3 bases short, with 15 bases between. CDR1 and CDR2 (germline): LGHDT, YNNKEL (reference sequence). In nucleotides, the CDR3 is TGTGCCAGCAGCCCCATCGCGGGGTGGGACACCGGGGAGCTGTTTTTT. Translation: CASSPIAGWDTGELFF.

This clonotype was detected many times. The V call is TRBV5-1, the J call TRBJ1-3; D is ambiguous. The CDR3 is 13 residues long. V was trimmed by 2 bases and J by 10 bases, leaving 13 bases between them. In germline, CDR1 is SGHRS, CDR2 YFSETQ. The CDR3 nucleotides are TGCGCCAGCAGCTTTGATGTGGGCGCGACCATATATTTT. Its protein is CASSFDVGATIYF.

There are many counts of this clonotype. The rearrangement uses TRBV6-1 and TRBJ1-2; 9 bases align to TRBD1. The CDR3 covers 14 residues. V trimming: 5 bases; J trimming: 8 bases; junction bases outside the gene matches: 9. Looked up from germline, CDR1 is MNHNS and CDR2 is SASEGT. In nucleotides, the CDR3 is TGTGCCAGCAGTCCACCCGGGACAGGGAAAGGCTACACCTTC. Protein product: CASSPPGTGKGYTF.

V and J are TRBV9 and TRBJ1-1, with 8 bases identical to TRBD1. V lost 2 bases, J lost 4 bases, and 4 bases stayed unmatched. CDR1 is SGDLS, CDR2 YYNGEE, per germline. The CDR3 sequence is 14 residues long. The CDR3 DNA sequence: TGTGCCAGCAGCGTTAAAACAGGGGGCACTGAAGCTTTCTTT. Protein product: CASSVKTGGTEAFF.

This clonotype was recorded many times. V gene TRBV6-5 combines with J gene TRBJ2-7, with D uncertain. The CDR3 extends over 15 amino acids. Per the germline V gene, CDR1 is MNHEY and CDR2 is SVGAGI. Trimming left V 1 base short and J 2 bases short, with 12 bases between. Here the CDR3 reads CASSYWRQNPYEQYF. CDR3 coding DNA: TGTGCCAGCAGTTACTGGCGGCAGAACCCCTACGAGCAGTACTTC.

The V call is TRBV12-3 or TRBV12-4, the J call TRBJ2-7; D not certain. V gave up 3 bases and J gave up 0 bases, with 9 bases separating them. The CDR3 totals 14 residues. CDR3 protein: CASSLAVHSYEQYF. The CDR3 DNA follows: TGTGCCAGCAGTTTGGCAGTTCACTCCTACGAGCAGTACTTC.

This clonotype was counted many times. This chain connects TRBV18 to TRBJ1-1; 7 bases are a match to TRBD1. Trimming removed 6 bases from V and 1 base from J; junction bases left unmatched: 5. Germline assignment: CDR1 KGHSH and CDR2 LQKENI. There are 14 residues in the CDR3. DNA of the CDR3: TGTGCCAGCTCCAGGACAGGCGAGAACACTGAAGCTTTCTTT. Protein sequence: CASSRTGENTEAFF. Variable domain in full (rest from reference TRBV18 and TRBJ1-1): NAGVMQNPRHLVRRRGQEARLRCSPMKGHSHVYWYRQLPEEGLKFMVYLQKENIIDESGMPKERFSAEFPKEGPSILRIQQVVRGDSAAYFCASSRTGENTEAFFGQGTRLTVV.

This chain connects TRBV28 to TRBJ2-7; weak D call: TRBD2 (6 bases). V lost 6 bases, J lost 9 bases, and 18 bases lay in between. CDR1 MDHEN and CDR2 SYDVKM come from the germline V gene. The CDR3 runs 13 residues. The CDR3 protein is CASSAPGRRGQYF. Here the CDR3 DNA reads TGTGCCAGCAGCGCACCGGGACGGAGGGGGCAGTACTTC.

This chain uses TRBV2 with TRBJ2-5; tentatively, D is TRBD2 (6 bases). Germline-derived CDR1 and CDR2 are SNHLY and FYNNEI. The CDR3 covers 17 residues. Between the trimmed V and J ends, which lost 0 bases and 5 bases, there was a span of 19 bases. CDR3 sequence (DNA): TGTGCCAGCAGTGAAGCCGTTAGCGGAAGCTTGCGGGAGACCCAGTACTTC. The encoded protein is CASSEAVSGSLRETQYF.

The V call is TRBV12-3 or TRBV12-4, the J call TRBJ2-7; 9 bases map to TRBD1. The J segment lost 4 bases and the V segment lost 5 bases, leaving 6 bases of the junction unmatched. The CDR3 sequence is 14 residues long. The CDR3 region has the DNA TGTGCCAGCAGTCACCGGGACAGGGTATACGAGCAGTACTTC. This translates into CASSHRDRVYEQYF.

J is TRBJ2-7 and V is TRBV7-8, with D perhaps TRBD1 (5 bases). CDR1 SGHVS and CDR2 FQNEAQ come from the germline V gene. The CDR3 consists of 17 residues. V lost 0 bases and J 1 base, leaving 16 bases between the germline ends. In DNA, the CDR3 is TGTGCCAGCAGCTTAGCACGGGCAAGGGGTGGATCCTACGAGCAGTACTTC. It encodes CASSLARARGGSYEQYF.

As for this clonotype: At one of its ends the junction is not consistent with the germline gene, which may arise from a read error. The rearrangement uses TRBV19 and TRBJ1-5, with a possible D match to TRBD1 (6 bases). Germline CDR1 and CDR2: LNHDA and SQIVND (reference sequence). This CDR3 contains 17 residues. The CDR3 sequence is CASSIDLTGLLGQPQHF. Written as DNA, the CDR3 is TGTGCCAGTAGTATAGACTTAACAGGGCTTCTCGGTCAGCCTCAGCATTTT.

This clonotype has a count of ten or more. The V and J genes are TRBV24-1 and TRBJ2-2; no clear D. CDR1 and CDR2 from the germline V gene are KGHDR and SFDVKD. Between the trimmed V and J ends, which lost 6 bases and 6 bases, there was a span of 10 bases. There are 13 residues in the CDR3. CDR3 amino acids: CATSLSVAGELFF. As DNA, the CDR3 is TGTGCCACCAGTCTCTCGGTGGCCGGGGAGCTGTTTTTT.

This clonotype has at least ten counts. V and J are TRBV4-2 and TRBJ1-2, with D possibly being TRBD1 (5 bases). Germline V gives CDR1 LGHNA, CDR2 YNFKEQ. Trimming stripped 0 bases from V and 1 base from J, with 12 bases between. CDR3 length: 16 residues. Written as DNA, the CDR3 is TGTGCCAGCAGCCAAGATCCGGGGGGGGATAACTATGGCTACACCTTC. Translation gives CASSQDPGGDNYGYTF.

The J gene is TRBJ2-5, the V gene TRBV6-2 or TRBV6-3, with 8 bases lining up with TRBD2. There are 17 residues in the CDR3. The junction had 8 bases not matched to a gene; V was cut back by 0 bases and J by 2 bases. Germline-derived CDR1 and CDR2 are MNHEY and SVGEGT. The DNA of the CDR3 is TGTGCCAGCAGTTACTCCACTAGCGGAGGGGTACAAGAGACCCAGTACTTC. It encodes CASSYSTSGGVQETQYF.

V is TRBV27 and J is TRBJ2-2; D ambiguous. Germline assignment: CDR1 MNHEY and CDR2 SMNVEV (reference sequence). The CDR3 totals 13 residues. V dropped 8 bases and J dropped 1 base, with 8 bases sitting between them. The chain's CDR3 is CASAGLNTGELFF. The CDR3, as DNA: TGTGCCAGCGCCGGGCTGAACACCGGGGAGCTGTTTTTT.

This clonotype was observed a handful of times. The chain is built from TRBV28 and TRBJ1-2; unclear D gene. Trimming took 6 bases from V and 0 from J, leaving 8 bases between them. The germline gives CDR1 MDHEN, CDR2 SYDVKM. The length of the CDR3 is 13 residues. In nucleotides, the CDR3 is TGTGCCAGCAGCCCATCCCCTAACTATGGCTACACCTTC. Protein sequence: CASSPSPNYGYTF.

This clonotype showed up many times. This rearrangement joins TRBV28 to TRBJ1-5; 9 bases are shared with TRBD1. The CDR3 spans 17 residues. Trimming at V came to 4 bases and at J to 2 bases, leaving 9 bases not matched to a gene. CDR1 and CDR2 (germline): MDHEN, SYDVKM. CDR3 residues: CASSSQQGARGNQPQHF. For the CDR3, the DNA is TGTGCCAGCAGTTCACAACAGGGGGCGAGGGGCAATCAGCCCCAGCATTTT.

At least ten counts were recorded for this clonotype. This sequence joins TRBV6-2 or TRBV6-3 and TRBJ2-2; D is unclear. Germline V gene sequence: CDR1 MNHEY, CDR2 SVGEGT. Trimming took 2 bases from V and 4 from J, leaving 11 bases between them. The CDR3 runs 15 residues. DNA of the CDR3: TGTGCCAGCAGTTACGGGTCCACTTTCACCGGGGAGCTGTTTTTT. This translates into CASSYGSTFTGELFF.

Details on this clonotype: The junction departs from the called germline gene at one end, perhaps through a read error. This chain uses TRBV20-1 with TRBJ1-2, with 7 bases that match TRBD1. Germline values: CDR1 DFQATT, CDR2 SNEGSKA (reference sequence). The CDR3 runs to 12 residues. CDR3 amino acids: CSARGQFYGFTF. DNA for the CDR3: TGCAGTGCTAGGGGACAGTTCTATGGCTTCACCTTC.

The V call is TRBV12-5, the J call TRBJ2-5; D is perhaps TRBD2 (5 bases). Germline CDR1 is LGHNT and CDR2 is FRNRAP. Trimming stripped 7 bases from V and 2 bases from J, with 11 bases between. CDR3 length: 13 amino acids. The DNA of the CDR3 is TGTGCTAGTGCCGACCGAGGGCAAGAGACCCAGTACTTC. This encodes CASADRGQETQYF.

This clonotype occurred many times. V usage is TRBV19 and J usage is TRBJ2-5; D not resolved. Between the trimmed V and J ends, which lost 6 bases and 1 base, there was a span of 9 bases. This CDR3 contains 13 residues. Germline assignment: CDR1 LNHDA and CDR2 SQIVND (reference sequence). The CDR3 nucleotides are TGTGCCAGTAGCATGGGCGCCCAAGAGACCCAGTACTTC. It specifies CASSMGAQETQYF.

This clonotype was observed at least ten times. The chain is built from TRBV29-1 and TRBJ1-2; 8 bases align to TRBD1. V dropped 2 bases and J dropped 8; count of bases not matched to a gene: 13. CDR1 is SQVTM, CDR2 ANQGSEA, per germline. This CDR3 is built from 15 residues. CDR3 loop: CSVESPGGPLRGYTF. CDR3 nucleotides: TGCAGCGTTGAATCACCAGGGGGCCCTTTGAGGGGCTACACCTTC.

The sample holds a few counts of this clonotype. J is TRBJ2-7 and V is TRBV7-8, with 12 bases fitting TRBD1. Trimming took 6 bases from V and 7 from J; bases not matched to a gene: 13. Germline V gives CDR1 SGHVS, CDR2 FQNEAQ. The CDR3 is 16 amino acids. CDR3 DNA: TGTGCCAGCAGACCCATCGGATGGGACAGGGGGCAGGAGCAGTACTTC. Translation gives CASRPIGWDRGQEQYF.

This clonotype was counted only a few times. The chain links TRBV7-6 to TRBJ1-6, with D perhaps TRBD1 (5 bases). Looked up from germline, CDR1 is SGHVS and CDR2 is FNYEAQ. This CDR3 has 15 amino acids. V gave up 1 base and J gave up 5 bases, with 9 bases separating them. In nucleotides, the CDR3 is TGTGCCAGCAGCTTAGGGGGGTCCAATAATTCACCCCTCCACTTT. Translated, it gives CASSLGGSNNSPLHF.

The chain links TRBV6-2 or TRBV6-3 to TRBJ2-2; 7 nucleotides agree with TRBD2. This CDR3 is 15 amino acids long. CDR1 and CDR2 (germline): MNHEY, SVGEGT. Trimming took 5 bases from V and 0 from J; bases not matched to a gene: 3. CDR3 amino acids: CASSPGLSNTGELFF. Written as DNA, the CDR3 is TGTGCCAGCAGTCCGGGACTATCGAACACCGGGGAGCTGTTTTTT.

There are a few counts of this clonotype. V usage is TRBV6-1 and J usage is TRBJ1-5; 7 positions agree with TRBD1. This CDR3 is built from 14 residues. Trimming took 6 bases from V and 6 from J; bases not matched to a gene: 8. The germline CDR1 and CDR2 sequences are MNHNS and SASEGT. The CDR3 loop reads CASRPQGIGQPQHF. The CDR3 DNA is TGTGCCAGCAGGCCACAGGGGATTGGTCAGCCCCAGCATTTT.

This clonotype has a count of ten or more. V usage is TRBV20-1 and J usage is TRBJ1-1; a weak D match, TRBD1 (5 bases). Germline CDR1 DFQATT, CDR2 SNEGSKA (reference sequence). This CDR3 contains 13 residues. V lost 5 bases to trimming and J lost 3 bases, with 13 bases between them. CDR3 amino acids: CSAVHGGDTEAFF. The CDR3 DNA reads TGCAGTGCTGTGCATGGGGGGGACACTGAAGCTTTCTTT.